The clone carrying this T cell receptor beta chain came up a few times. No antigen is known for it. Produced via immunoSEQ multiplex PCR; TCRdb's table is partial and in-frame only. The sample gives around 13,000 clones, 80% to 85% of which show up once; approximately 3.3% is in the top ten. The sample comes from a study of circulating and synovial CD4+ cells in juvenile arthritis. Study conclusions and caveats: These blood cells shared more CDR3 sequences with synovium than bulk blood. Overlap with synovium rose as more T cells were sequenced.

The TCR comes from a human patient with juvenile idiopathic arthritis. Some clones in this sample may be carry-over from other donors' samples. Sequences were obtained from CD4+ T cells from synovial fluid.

In nucleotides, the CDR3 is TGTGCCAGCAGCGAATTGGGACAGGGGGCGAGTCAGCCCCAGCATTTT. This encodes CASSELGQGASQPQHF. The chain has TRBV7-2 and TRBJ1-5, with 12 bases that match TRBD1. Germline trimming cut 5 bases from V and 6 bases from J; bases unmatched to any gene: 8. This CDR3 has 16 residues. Germline lookup yields CDR1 SGHTA and CDR2 FQGNSA. Based on the CDR3 plus reference TRBV7-2 and TRBJ1-5, the full variable domain is GAGVSQSPSNKVTEKGKDVELRCDPISGHTALYWYRQSLGQGLEFLIYFQGNSAPDKSGLPSDRFSAERTGGSVSTLTIQRTQQEDSAVYLCASSELGQGASQPQHFGDGTRLSIL.